Below, one T cell receptor beta chain is given with its context. Trimming cost V 3 bases and J 0 bases; bases outside gene matches: 7. The CDR3 is made up of 16 amino acids. Germline CDR1 is LNHDA and CDR2 is SQIVND (reference sequence). The sample is drawn from a study of blood T cell repertoires in COVID-19. Study in general: PBMCs, B-cell-depleted T cells, or T cells provided the cDNA or gDNA that made up the material.

Libraries were prepared by immunoSEQ multiplex PCR; TCRdb keeps only in-frame clonotypes and omits some of them. Of 250,000 to 300,000 clones in the sample, around nine tenths were seen once. Sequenced material: peripheral blood. The chain recombines TRBV19 with TRBJ2-5, with TRBD1 matching 7 bases. This sequence was found in a woman between 35 and 50 years old who had recovered from COVID-19. The CDR3 DNA is TGTGCCAGTAGTATGGGGGACAGCCTGTACCAAGAGACCCAGTACTTC. Translated: CASSMGDSLYQETQYF.